The 2 T cell receptor beta chains below come from one sample, sequenced in a study of a mutant IDH1 vaccine in newly diagnosed glioma. Their recognized antigens are unknown. Time point reported: week 47, end of study. The content of each vaccine dose was 300 ug of mutant IDH1 20-mer peptide, and topical imiquimod accompanied it. Some clones are missing from TCRdb's copy, which holds only in-frame ones; the method was immunoSEQ multiplex PCR. Of about 50,000 clones listed, 76% are singletons. This sample comprised PBMCs, obtained from a glioma patient whose treatment included an IDH1 peptide vaccine. All receptors derive from a woman in her thirties or forties with glioma. Some clones in this sample may be carry-over from other donors' samples.

The rearrangement links TRBV30 to TRBJ2-5; D not resolved. The V end was cut by 0 bases, the J end by 2 bases, with 4 bases between. The CDR3 totals 12 residues. Per the germline V gene, CDR1 is GTSNPN and CDR2 is SVGIG (reference sequence). CDR3 bases: TGTGCCTGGAGTGTAGGGCAAGAGACCCAGTACTTC. This translates into CAWSVGQETQYF.

This clone occurred a few times. This chain joins TRBV5-4 and TRBJ2-4, with D maybe TRBD1 (6 bases). V shed 1 base and J shed 3 bases, with 14 bases lying between them. The CDR3 sequence is 16 residues long. Looked up from germline, CDR1 is SGHNT and CDR2 is YYREEE (reference sequence). The CDR3 bases are TGTGCCAGCAGCTTGCCCCATGACAGGAACAAAAACATTCAGTACTTC. It translates to CASSLPHDRNKNIQYF.